These 17 T cell receptor beta chains share one sample of origin, sequenced in a study of T cell changes during pregnancy in multiple sclerosis. Profiled with immunoSEQ multiplex PCR; TCRdb holds only in-frame clones, not every one. The table lists around 50,000 clones, around 90% of them singletons. The input for sequencing was CD4+ T cells from peripheral blood mononuclear cells, taken in the second trimester of pregnancy. All receptors come from a female donor with multiple sclerosis, enrolled in a pregnancy study.

The chain links TRBV7-8 to TRBJ1-1; D not resolved. The CDR3 covers 16 residues. Trimming cost V 4 bases and J 0 bases, with 15 bases left between them. Germline V gives CDR1 SGHVS, CDR2 FQNEAQ. The CDR3 DNA reads as TGTGCCAGCAGCTCGCGTACAGCTCTGTTGAACACTGAAGCTTTCTTT. It yields the protein CASSSRTALLNTEAFF.

The chain has TRBV6-1 and TRBJ2-7; maybe TRBD2 (6 bases). The V end lost 10 bases, the J end lost 0 bases, and 16 bases lay between the germline ends. There are 14 residues in the CDR3. From germline, CDR1 is MNHNS and CDR2 SASEGT. The DNA of the CDR3 is TGTGCCACGGGCCGAGACGGGAGCTCCTACGAGCAGTACTTC. It codes for CATGRDGSSYEQYF.

This chain connects TRBV15 to TRBJ2-7; a possible D gene is TRBD2 (5 bases). This CDR3 is 16 amino acids long. V was cut by 0 bases and J by 1 base, with 13 bases left in between. CDR1 and CDR2 (germline): LNHNV, YYDKDF (reference sequence). This chain's CDR3 is CATSRDLGRGSYEQYF. In DNA, the CDR3 is TGTGCCACCAGCAGAGATCTAGGGCGAGGGTCCTACGAGCAGTACTTC. Complete variable domain (other parts from reference TRBV15 and TRBJ2-7): DAMVIQNPRYQVTQFGKPVTLSCSQTLNHNVMYWYQQKSSQAPKLLFHYYDKDFNNEADTPDNFQSRRPNTSFCFLDIRSPGLGDTAMYLCATSRDLGRGSYEQYFGPGTRLTVT.

This chain links TRBV6-6 with TRBJ1-4; 8 bases fit TRBD1. Per the germline V gene, CDR1 is MNHNY and CDR2 is SVGAGI (reference sequence). CDR3 length: 13 residues. Losses at the gene ends were 8 bases for V and 5 bases for J; bases not matched to a gene: 4. CDR3 DNA sequence: TGTGCCAGCCTGGGACAGGTCAATGAAAAACTGTTTTTT. Residues: CASLGQVNEKLFF.

The V and J genes are TRBV2 and TRBJ1-3; tentatively, D is TRBD1 (6 bases). CDR3 length: 15 amino acids. Germline values: CDR1 SNHLY, CDR2 FYNNEI. Trimming pared 4 bases from V and 0 bases from J, leaving 10 bases between. CDR3: CASSVTGSSGNTIYF. DNA for the CDR3: TGTGCCAGCAGTGTAACAGGGAGCTCTGGAAACACCATATATTTT.

J is TRBJ1-1 and V is TRBV5-1; 8 bases fit TRBD1. The CDR3 runs 14 residues. Germline CDR1 and CDR2: SGHRS and YFSETQ. With 4 bases clipped from V and 1 base from J, the junction kept 3 bases outside the gene matches. The CDR3 bases are TGCGCCAGCAGCCCAGGGACAGGGAACACTGAAGCTTTCTTT. This gives the protein CASSPGTGNTEAFF.

The chain carries TRBV5-4 and TRBJ2-5; D may be TRBD2 (5 bases). The CDR3 is 16 amino acids. In germline, CDR1 is SGHNT, CDR2 YYREEE (reference sequence). V lost 0 bases and J 5 bases, leaving 17 bases between the germline ends. In DNA, the CDR3 is TGTGCCAGCAGCTTGGCCCCACACGAACTAGGGGAGACCCAGTACTTC. Encoded protein: CASSLAPHELGETQYF.

The CDR3 spells CAGGQGTGNTIYF. As DNA, the CDR3 is TGTGCCGGCGGACAGGGGACCGGAAACACCATATATTTT. The V call is TRBV10-3, the J call TRBJ1-3, with 9 bases that match TRBD1. Trimming removed 11 bases from V and 4 bases from J; junction bases left unmatched: 6. This CDR3 is built from 13 residues. CDR1 and CDR2 (germline): ENHRY, SYGVKD.

The rearrangement joins TRBV7-9 to TRBJ1-5, with no clear D. V was clipped by 5 bases and J by 7 bases, with 12 bases between them. Germline V gives CDR1 SEHNR, CDR2 FQNEAQ (reference sequence). This CDR3 is 13 amino acids long. CDR3 loop: CASSAGGTQPQHF. The CDR3 nucleotides read TGTGCCAGCAGCGCGGGTGGAACCCAGCCCCAGCATTTT.

The chain carries TRBV10-2 and TRBJ1-1, with TRBD1 identical over 11 bases. Germline V gene sequence: CDR1 WSHSY, CDR2 SAAADI. The CDR3 is 17 residues long. V dropped 10 bases and J dropped 0; count of bases not matched to a gene: 13. The DNA of the CDR3 is TGCGCCACCAGATCGGACAGGGGGCAGGTGGTGAACACTGAAGCTTTCTTT. Translated, it gives CATRSDRGQVVNTEAFF.

The chain couples TRBV7-9 to TRBJ1-6; 8 positions agree with TRBD1. The V segment lost 2 bases and the J segment 5 bases; nucleotides outside the gene matches: 11. This CDR3 is 18 amino acids long. Germline V lookup: CDR1 SEHNR, CDR2 FQNEAQ (reference sequence). CDR3 protein: CASSLRIGQGNHNSPLHF. CDR3 DNA: TGTGCCAGCAGCTTACGAATAGGACAGGGTAACCATAATTCACCCCTCCACTTT.

The rearrangement uses TRBV6-1 and TRBJ2-3; D might be TRBD2 (6 bases). There are 15 residues in the CDR3. Looked up from germline, CDR1 is MNHNS and CDR2 is SASEGT. V was shortened by 3 bases and J by 1 base, with 11 bases between the two germline ends. The chain's CDR3 is CASSEPGSRTDTQYF. CDR3 coding DNA: TGTGCCAGCAGTGAGCCCGGGAGCCGCACAGATACGCAGTATTTT.

CDR3 loop: CASSPGGTDTQYF. CDR3 DNA sequence: TGCGCCAGCTCTCCCGGGGGCACAGATACGCAGTATTTT. The rearrangement links TRBV5-1 to TRBJ2-3; D perhaps matches TRBD2 (5 bases). Germline assignment: CDR1 SGHRS and CDR2 YFSETQ. This CDR3 is built from 13 residues. The V gene lost 7 bases and the J gene lost 1 base, with 10 bases spanning the gap.

The chain employs TRBV5-1 and TRBJ2-5; D call uncertain. The CDR3 has 14 residues. Germline CDR1 SGHRS, CDR2 YFSETQ. V was trimmed by 1 base and J by 5 bases, leaving 12 bases between them. CDR3 sequence: CASSLSPFGETQYF. The CDR3 bases are TGCGCCAGCAGCTTGTCCCCGTTCGGGGAGACCCAGTACTTC.

V gene TRBV13 combines with J gene TRBJ1-5; possible D gene TRBD1, 5 bases. Trimming shortened V by 0 bases and J by 4 bases, and 16 bases separated the two germline ends. The CDR3 is 17 residues long. Germline-derived CDR1 and CDR2 are PRHDT and FYEKMQ (reference sequence). This CDR3 is CASSLGRVGGANQPQHF. CDR3 nucleotides: TGTGCCAGCAGCTTAGGGAGGGTCGGAGGGGCGAATCAGCCCCAGCATTTT.

The V and J genes are TRBV9 and TRBJ2-3; the D is unclear. Trimming left V 1 base short and J 1 base short, with 7 bases between. The germline CDR1 and CDR2 sequences are SGDLS and YYNGEE. The CDR3 has 14 amino acids. CDR3 nucleotides: TGTGCCAGCAGCGTATCTGGCCGCACAGATACGCAGTATTTT. Translated, it gives CASSVSGRTDTQYF.

This clone was seen a single time. The chain uses TRBV5-1 and TRBJ1-2; the match to TRBD1 covers 7 bases. V trimming: 4 bases; J trimming: 2 bases; junction bases outside the gene matches: 5. The CDR3 has 14 residues. Per the germline V gene, CDR1 is SGHRS and CDR2 is YFSETQ. The chain's CDR3 is CASSMGTANYGYTF. The CDR3 nucleotides are TGCGCCAGCAGCATGGGGACAGCGAACTATGGCTACACCTTC.